Described below is a single T cell receptor beta chain sequence and its context. Its antigen has not been determined. No base-level quality is on record; no much larger clone is a single base apart. Collaborating institutions collected whole blood in K2EDTA tubes following their own protocols. For TCRbeta analysis, collaborators shipped samples as frozen whole blood, isolated PBMCs, or DNA extracted from either of those sample types. These data belong to a study of blood T cell repertoires in COVID-19 (dated by TCRdb to about 2020). About the study as a whole: The collaborator samples originated in the United States, Italy and Spain and spanned the acute and convalescent phases of COVID-19. The prospective study material was composed of cDNA or gDNA derived from T cells, B-cell-depleted T cells, or PBMCs. The dataset comprised deeply sampled blood TCRbeta repertoires from subjects exposed to, actively infected with, or recovered from COVID-19. A freely available public database, intended as a resource for researchers studying the immune response to SARS-CoV-2, is where the repertoires were released. Samples came from the ongoing ImmuneRACE study (first 160 participants) plus 1,254 subjects from 6 global collaborators. A de-identified subject ID, COVID-19 status, age in years and sex were almost always included in the sample metadata. Where available, HLA class I and class II types were obtained from metadata supplied by the sample provider rather than from assay-based typing. Broad study findings and their caveats: The amount of clinical and demographic metadata varied by source and participant and was provided uncurated.

TCRbeta CDR3 regions were amplified from genomic DNA using the immunoSEQ Assay, a bias-controlled multiplex PCR. In the paper's pipeline: The number of nucleated cells in each sample was estimated from the amplification of reference gene primers within the assay. Sequence reads were collapsed and filtered to measure the absolute abundance of every unique TCRbeta CDR3 rearrangement. Productive Simpson clonality was computed per sample as the square root of Simpson's diversity index over productive rearrangements. Not all clones reach the TCRdb copy of this immuneACCESS table, which keeps in-frame sequences only. Checked studies attribute under half of the gap to unresolved V genes and leave the rest unexplained. Clone size and V and J calls were adopted from that table, with D and trimming inferred from the DNA. The sample includes some 53,000 clones, with 89% observed a single time. The ten largest clonotypes hold under 5% of the sample.

CDR1 and CDR2 were assigned from the germline V gene as SQVTM and ANQGSEA. From the cysteine up to the phenylalanine, the CDR3 has a length of 14 residues. Only CDR3 DNA is held: 42 bases, read in frame from base 1. Trimming removed 5 bases from V and 0 bases from J, leaving 12 bases between the germline ends. The sequence came from a man between 60 and 75 years old with active COVID-19. The sequencing sample was made of peripheral blood. The sequence is built from TRBV29-1 and TRBJ2-3; the D gene is perhaps TRBD1, on 6 matching bases. The CDR3 reads as follows: CSVRQQGSTDTQYF. The bases are TGCAGCGTTCGTCAACAGGGTAGCACAGATACGCAGTATTTT.